Presented here are 15 T cell receptor beta chains from one specimen sequenced in a study of T cell responses to AZD1222 COVID-19 vaccine (dated by TCRdb to the early 2020s). The meaning of the sample's time point label: baseline before first vaccination. The library relied on the immunoSEQ multiplex PCR assay. What TCRdb holds here is the immuneACCESS table cut down to in-frame rearrangements. Part of the clones is not present; checked against another copy, under half of the missing clones reflect an unresolved V gene, and the others are unexplained. The sample data list about 120,000 clones, and 80% to 90% of these were observed just once. About 10% of the sample goes to the ten largest clones. Here the sequenced sample was peripheral blood, taken on day 0 of AZD1222 vaccination. The receptors stem from an adult in good health.

The chain is built from TRBV29-1 and TRBJ2-3; the D gene is possibly TRBD2 (6 bases). The CDR3 runs to 17 residues. V was shortened by 5 bases and J by 0 bases, with 21 bases between the two germline ends. The germline gives CDR1 SQVTM, CDR2 ANQGSEA. The CDR3 nucleotides are TGCAGCGTTAAAGTGGGGGGTACCCCTATGAGCACAGATACGCAGTATTTT. Its translation is CSVKVGGTPMSTDTQYF.

This chain links TRBV4-3 with TRBJ1-2; 7 bases are shared with TRBD1. The V gene end was trimmed by 3 bases and the J gene end by 0 bases; junction bases not matched to a gene: 1. CDR1 and CDR2 (germline): LGHNA, YSLEER. There are 14 residues in the CDR3. The CDR3 here is CASSQGQTNYGYTF. The CDR3, as DNA: TGCGCCAGCAGCCAGGGACAGACTAACTATGGCTACACCTTC.

This chain connects TRBV3-1 (or the pseudogene TRBV3-2) to TRBJ1-2; no reliable D call. V shed 2 bases and J shed 7 bases, with 11 bases lying between them. The CDR3 has 13 amino acids. CDR1 is LGHDT and CDR2 is YNNKEL in the germline V gene (reference sequence). The DNA of the CDR3 is TGTGCCAGCAGCCAATTCGTCGGCGGTGGCTACACCTTC. This codes for CASSQFVGGGYTF.

The CDR3 nucleotides read TGTGCCAGCAGCTTCAAGACAGTTAACTCTGGGGCCAACGTCCTGACTTTC. It is translated as CASSFKTVNSGANVLTF. The V call is TRBV7-8, the J call TRBJ2-6; perhaps TRBD1 as D (5 bases). Germline V gene sequence: CDR1 SGHVS, CDR2 FQNEAQ. The V gene lost 3 bases and the J gene lost 0 bases, with 12 bases spanning the gap. The CDR3 loop spans 17 amino acids.

This clone was seen once. This sequence joins TRBV2 and TRBJ2-7; TRBD2 agrees at 7 bases. Germline V gene lookup returns CDR1 SNHLY and CDR2 FYNNEI. The V gene end was trimmed by 1 base and the J gene end by 1 base; junction bases not matched to a gene: 4. The CDR3 totals 15 residues. CDR3 region: CASSEGGGRSYEQYF. In nucleotides, the CDR3 is TGTGCCAGCAGTGAAGGGGGCGGGAGATCCTACGAGCAGTACTTC. The complete variable domain, with remaining parts taken from reference TRBV2 and TRBJ2-7, reads EPEVTQTPSHQVTQMGQEVILRCVPISNHLYFYWYRQILGQKVEFLVSFYNNEISEKSEIFDDQFSVERPDGSNFTLKIRSTKLEDSAMYFCASSEGGGRSYEQYFGPGTRLTVT.

The chain uses TRBV19 and TRBJ2-3; 7 bases are shared with TRBD2. Germline CDR1 is LNHDA and CDR2 is SQIVND (reference sequence). This CDR3 comprises 15 residues. Unmatched junction bases numbered 6, after V lost 6 bases and J lost 0 bases. CDR3 protein: CASRTGTISTDTQYF. For the CDR3, the DNA is TGTGCCAGTAGAACCGGGACTATAAGCACAGATACGCAGTATTTT.

This rearrangement joins TRBV7-9 to TRBJ2-1; D not certain. Between the trimmed V and J ends, which lost 0 bases and 5 bases, there was a span of 5 bases. The germline CDR1 and CDR2 sequences are SEHNR and FQNEAQ (reference sequence). This CDR3 is 13 amino acids long. The CDR3 nucleotides are TGTGCCAGCAGCTTAGCACAGAACAATGAGCAGTTCTTC. The encoded protein is CASSLAQNNEQFF.

The chain recombines TRBV10-2 with TRBJ2-1; tentative D call: TRBD2 (5 bases). Germline V gene sequence: CDR1 WSHSY, CDR2 SAAADI. The CDR3 has 12 residues. Trimming shortened V by 7 bases and J by 10 bases, and 14 bases separated the two germline ends. CDR3 residues: CASTHFPGEQFF. CDR3 coding DNA: TGCGCCAGCACACATTTTCCGGGAGAGCAGTTCTTC.

CDR3 sequence reads: CASSVGVLGLAWDTQYF. Written as DNA, the CDR3 is TGTGCCAGCAGCGTAGGTGTCCTTGGACTAGCTTGGGATACGCAGTATTTT. The V gene is TRBV9, the J gene TRBJ2-3, with TRBD2 identical over 8 bases. Germline V gene lookup returns CDR1 SGDLS and CDR2 YYNGEE. J gave up 6 bases and V 0 bases, and 12 bases lay outside the gene matches. This CDR3 comprises 17 residues.

The CDR3 region has the DNA TGTGCCAGCAGCCCCCAACCGACAGCCTACAATGAGCAGTTCTTC. It codes for CASSPQPTAYNEQFF. The rearrangement joins TRBV7-3 to TRBJ2-1, with TRBD1 as a possible D gene (5 bases). The germline gives CDR1 SGHTA, CDR2 FQGTGA. This CDR3 is built from 15 residues. Trimming left V 5 bases short and J 2 bases short, with 13 bases between.

V is TRBV5-1 and J is TRBJ1-1; D is possibly TRBD1 (6 bases). V was trimmed by 3 bases and J by 3 bases, leaving 18 bases between them. This CDR3 has 16 amino acids. Looked up from germline, CDR1 is SGHRS and CDR2 is YFSETQ. The CDR3 bases are TGCGCCAGCAGCTGGGGATGGGGGGCCAAGGACACTGAAGCTTTCTTT. It is translated as CASSWGWGAKDTEAFF.

The chain is built from TRBV13 and TRBJ2-1; no clear D gene. Per the germline V gene, CDR1 is PRHDT and CDR2 is FYEKMQ (reference sequence). The CDR3 has 12 residues. Trimming took 0 bases from V and 10 from J, leaving 7 bases between them. CDR3: CASSLGIGEQFF. The CDR3, as DNA: TGTGCCAGCAGCTTAGGCATCGGGGAGCAGTTCTTC. The whole variable domain, filled in from reference TRBV13 and TRBJ2-1, reads AAGVIQSPRHLIKEKRETATLKCYPIPRHDTVYWYQQGPGQDPQFLISFYEKMQSDKGSIPDRFSAQQFSDYHSELNMSSLELGDSALYFCASSLGIGEQFFGPGTRLTVL.

The gene calls are TRBV4-2 and TRBJ2-1; no firm D call. V lost 0 bases, J lost 4 bases, and 19 bases lay in between. Germline V gives CDR1 LGHNA, CDR2 YNFKEQ. The CDR3 consists of 18 residues. In nucleotides, the CDR3 is TGTGCCAGCAGCCAAGAGGAGACCCTACTCCCCCCTTACAATGAGCAGTTCTTC. Translating gives CASSQEETLLPPYNEQFF.

This chain connects TRBV6-5 to TRBJ1-1, with 10 bases matching TRBD1. The CDR3 has 16 residues. The germline CDR1 and CDR2 sequences are MNHEY and SVGAGI. With 6 bases clipped from V and 5 bases from J, the junction kept 12 bases outside the gene matches. Written as DNA, the CDR3 is TGTGCCAGCAGCTACACCCCGACAGGGGGCAGTACTGAAGCTTTCTTT. It codes for CASSYTPTGGSTEAFF.

The chain is built from TRBV5-1 and TRBJ1-2; possible D gene TRBD1, 6 bases. In germline, CDR1 is SGHRS, CDR2 YFSETQ. This CDR3 contains 13 residues. Trimming took off 4 bases at V and 5 bases at J, with 12 bases between the two ends. DNA for the CDR3: TGCGCCAGCAGCGCGACAGGTAGTTATGGCTACACCTTC. Its translation is CASSATGSYGYTF. Variable domain in full (rest from reference TRBV5-1 and TRBJ1-2): KAGVTQTPRYLIKTRGQQVTLSCSPISGHRSVSWYQQTPGQGLQFLFEYFSETQRNKGNFPGRFSGRQFSNSRSEMNVSTLELGDSALYLCASSATGSYGYTFGSGTRLTVV.